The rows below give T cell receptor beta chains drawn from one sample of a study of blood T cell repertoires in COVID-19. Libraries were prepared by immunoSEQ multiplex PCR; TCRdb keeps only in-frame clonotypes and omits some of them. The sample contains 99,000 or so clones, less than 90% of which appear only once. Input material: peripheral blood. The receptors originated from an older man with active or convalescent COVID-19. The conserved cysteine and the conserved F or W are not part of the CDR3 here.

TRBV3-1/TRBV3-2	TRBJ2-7	ASSQGQNPAYEQY
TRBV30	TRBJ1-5	AWRGSGSNQPQH
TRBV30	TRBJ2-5	AWRPDTPRETQY
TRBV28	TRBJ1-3	ASRGQGEDTIY
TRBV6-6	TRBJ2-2	ASIKQGRAYTGELF
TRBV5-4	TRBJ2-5	ASSSARSAIQETQY
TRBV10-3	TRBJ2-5	AISDSIETQY
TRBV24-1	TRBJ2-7	ATSTGSSYEQY
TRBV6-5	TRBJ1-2	ASSPRQDGYGYT
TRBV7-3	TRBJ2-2	ASSPDRGQLGTGELF
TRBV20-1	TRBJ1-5	SASSSNQPQH
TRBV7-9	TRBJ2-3	ASSLSTGTDTQY
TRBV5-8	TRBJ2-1	ASSLEGQLAYNEQF
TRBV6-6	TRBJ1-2	ASSRQGSNYGYT
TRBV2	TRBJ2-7	ASRTGYEQY
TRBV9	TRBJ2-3	ASSKSGASTDTQY